The next 13 T cell receptor beta chains were all read from a single sample in a study of T cells in Graves' hyperthyroidism and ophthalmopathy. What was amplified from RNA transcripts were TCR beta CDR3 regions. Primed by the HTBI set, a first-round RT-PCR was run on the TCR CDR3. One entry per CDR3 protein, called by TCRdb with MiXCR from the multiplex PCR reads. The profile shows approximately 600,000 distinct CDR3 sequences, about a sixth of them singletons. What was sequenced was blood. The receptors stem from a woman in her thirties with Graves' hyperthyroidism.

The chain is built from TRBV29-1 and TRBJ2-7; D may be TRBD1 (6 bases). Germline CDR1 reads SQVTM; CDR2 reads ANQGSEA. The length of the CDR3 is 12 residues. The V gene lost 4 bases and the J gene lost 3 bases, with 10 bases spanning the gap. This CDR3 reads CSVGDTIYEQYF. The CDR3 DNA sequence: TGCAGCGTTGGGGACACTATCTACGAGCAGTACTTC.

A few counts support this clonotype. The V call is TRBV20-1, the J call TRBJ2-1, with 7 bases lining up with TRBD1. The germline CDR1 and CDR2 sequences are DFQATT and SNEGSKA (reference sequence). Trimming at V came to 5 bases and at J to 3 bases, leaving 4 bases not matched to a gene. This CDR3 is built from 13 residues. The CDR3, as DNA: TGCAGTGCTTCACAGGGGCGCTACAATGAGCAGTTCTTC. Translation gives CSASQGRYNEQFF.

V and J are TRBV29-1 and TRBJ2-3, with D unresolved. The V and J ends lost 7 bases and 3 bases respectively, with 5 bases between them. CDR3 size: 10 residues. CDR1 is SQVTM, CDR2 ANQGSEA, per germline. The CDR3 bases are TGCAGCGGAAGGACAGATACGCAGTATTTT. Its translation is CSGRTDTQYF.

This clonotype came up many times. The chain links TRBV4-3 to TRBJ2-5; 7 bases map to TRBD2. This CDR3 has 14 residues. The ends lost 4 bases at V and 7 bases at J; junction bases unmatched: 9. CDR1 is LGHNA, CDR2 YSLEER, per germline. Written as DNA, the CDR3 is TGCGCCAGCAGCCCAACGCGGGGGACGGGGACCCAGTACTTC. Translating gives CASSPTRGTGTQYF.

This clonotype was recorded at least ten times. The chain links TRBV6-1 to TRBJ1-1; D is unclear. Germline V gene lookup returns CDR1 MNHNS and CDR2 SASEGT. Trimming cost V 1 base and J 0 bases, with 12 bases left between them. This CDR3 region has 16 residues. The CDR3 sequence: CASSEGSPYMNTEAFF. The CDR3 DNA reads TGTGCCAGCAGTGAAGGTAGCCCATATATGAACACTGAAGCTTTCTTT.

The chain recombines TRBV28 with TRBJ1-3; 10 bases line up with TRBD1. The germline V gene encodes CDR1 MDHEN and CDR2 SYDVKM. CDR3 length equals 16 residues. Losses at the gene ends were 6 bases for V and 1 base for J; bases not matched to a gene: 6. CDR3 sequence reads: CASSSPGQGSGNTIYF. The DNA for the CDR3 is TGTGCCAGCAGCTCCCCGGGACAGGGGTCTGGAAACACCATATATTTT.

Only a few counts were recorded for this clonotype. This chain links TRBV2 with TRBJ2-5; the D gene is possibly TRBD2 (7 bases). Trimming pared 10 bases from V and 5 bases from J, leaving 20 bases between. This CDR3 comprises 14 residues. Germline CDR1 and CDR2: SNHLY and FYNNEI. As DNA, the CDR3 is TGTGCCACCCGCCTAGGGGGGGTAACGGAGACCCAGTACTTC. Translating gives CATRLGGVTETQYF.

This clonotype has ten or more counts. The gene calls are TRBV24-1 and TRBJ2-5; TRBD2 is a possible D gene (7 bases). Germline values: CDR1 KGHDR, CDR2 SFDVKD. The V end was cut by 3 bases, the J end by 5 bases, with 33 bases between. The CDR3 runs 21 residues. The CDR3: CATSDLSLLRGKTGGEETQYF. Written as DNA, the CDR3 is TGTGCCACCAGTGATCTTAGTCTCTTGAGGGGGAAAACGGGAGGAGAGGAGACCCAGTACTTC.

In its sample, this clonotype was seen a few times. The genes are TRBV27 and TRBJ2-3; possible D gene TRBD2, 5 bases. The CDR3 is 10 residues long. Germline lookup yields CDR1 MNHEY and CDR2 SMNVEV (reference sequence). V lost 11 bases and J lost 14, with 17 bases in between. The CDR3 loop is CASGVAEPYF. The CDR3, as DNA: TGTGCCTCCGGGGTGGCGGAGCCGTATTTT.

This clonotype has ten or more counts. The chain recombines TRBV18 with TRBJ2-1; no clear D gene. CDR1 KGHSH and CDR2 LQKENI come from the germline V gene. The CDR3 consists of 15 residues. Trimming left V 0 bases short and J 0 bases short, with 6 bases between. The CDR3 region has the DNA TGTGCCAGCTCACCACCGGGGATCTCCTACAATGAGCAGTTCTTC. This sequence encodes CASSPPGISYNEQFF. Using reference TRBV18 and TRBJ2-1 for the parts outside the CDR3, the full variable domain is NAGVMQNPRHLVRRRGQEARLRCSPMKGHSHVYWYRQLPEEGLKFMVYLQKENIIDESGMPKERFSAEFPKEGPSILRIQQVVRGDSAAYFCASSPPGISYNEQFFGPGTRLTVL.

This clonotype was counted many times. V and J are TRBV28 and TRBJ2-4; D not resolved. This CDR3 is built from 17 residues. V dropped 3 bases and J dropped 2 bases, with 17 bases sitting between them. Germline V CDR1 and CDR2: MDHEN, SYDVKM. The CDR3 DNA sequence: TGTGCCAGCAGTTTGAGCTGGGTCCGCTTGACCAAAAACATTCAGTACTTC. It yields the protein CASSLSWVRLTKNIQYF.

The V gene is TRBV2, the J gene TRBJ2-2, with D maybe TRBD2 (5 bases). Germline V gene data show CDR1 as SNHLY and CDR2 as FYNNEI. The CDR3 loop spans 13 amino acids. V was trimmed by 7 bases and J by 4 bases, leaving 10 bases between them. The CDR3 loop reads CASKNSGTGELFF. The CDR3 nucleotides read TGTGCCAGCAAAAACAGCGGCACCGGGGAGCTGTTTTTT.

This clonotype came up many times. This chain uses TRBV7-2 with TRBJ2-3; no definite D call. Germline V gene data show CDR1 as SGHTA and CDR2 as FQGNSA. The CDR3 is 12 amino acids. V lost 5 bases to trimming and J lost 4 bases, with 7 bases between them. The CDR3 spells CASSPTSDTQYF. CDR3 coding DNA: TGTGCCAGCAGCCCGACCTCAGATACGCAGTATTTT.